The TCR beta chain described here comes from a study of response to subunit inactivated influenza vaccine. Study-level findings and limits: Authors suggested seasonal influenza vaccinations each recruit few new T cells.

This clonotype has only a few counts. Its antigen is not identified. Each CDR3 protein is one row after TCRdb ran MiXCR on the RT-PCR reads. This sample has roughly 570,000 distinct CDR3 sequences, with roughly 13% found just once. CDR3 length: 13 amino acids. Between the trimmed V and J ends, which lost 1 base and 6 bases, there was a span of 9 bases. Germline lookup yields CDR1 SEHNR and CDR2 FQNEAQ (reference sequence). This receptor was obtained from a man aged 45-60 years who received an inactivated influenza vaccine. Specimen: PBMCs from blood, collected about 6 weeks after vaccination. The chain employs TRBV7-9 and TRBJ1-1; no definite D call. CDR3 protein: CASSLVVGSEAFF. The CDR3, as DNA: TGTGCCAGCAGCTTAGTGGTAGGATCTGAAGCTTTCTTT.